This T cell receptor (beta chain) was recorded in a study of T cell responses to AZD1222 COVID-19 vaccine. Some clones are missing from TCRdb's copy, which holds only in-frame ones; the method was immunoSEQ multiplex PCR. The sample yields 150,000 or so clones, almost 90% seen once. The CDR3 totals 14 residues. The TCR sequence derives from an adult in good health. The chain uses TRBV21-1 and TRBJ1-5. TRBV21-1 is labeled a pseudogene. This specimen consisted of peripheral blood, obtained on day 0 of AZD1222 vaccination. The CDR3 DNA reads as TGTGCCAGCAGCAAGGGGGGGCGGAATCAGCCCCAGCATTTT. Protein sequence: CASSKGGRNQPQHF.